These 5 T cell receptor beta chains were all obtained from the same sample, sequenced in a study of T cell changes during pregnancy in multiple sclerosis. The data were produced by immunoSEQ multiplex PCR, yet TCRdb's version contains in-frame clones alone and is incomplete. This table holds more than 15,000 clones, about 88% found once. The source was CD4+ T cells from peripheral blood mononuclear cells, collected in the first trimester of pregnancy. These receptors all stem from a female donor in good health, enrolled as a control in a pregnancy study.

The CDR3 here is CSVEGQGAYEQYF. The CDR3 DNA reads TGCAGCGTTGAAGGGCAGGGGGCCTACGAGCAGTACTTC. The chain recombines TRBV29-1 with TRBJ2-7, with 7 bases identical to TRBD1. The CDR3 is made up of 13 amino acids. Germline V lookup: CDR1 SQVTM, CDR2 ANQGSEA. Losses at the gene ends were 1 base for V and 2 bases for J; bases not matched to a gene: 2.

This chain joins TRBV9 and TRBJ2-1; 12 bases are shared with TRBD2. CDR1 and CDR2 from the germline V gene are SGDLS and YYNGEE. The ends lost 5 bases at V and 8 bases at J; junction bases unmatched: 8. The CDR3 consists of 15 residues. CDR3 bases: TGTGCCAGCAGGGCTAGCGGGAGGGTAGGAGATGAGCAGTTCTTC. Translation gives CASRASGRVGDEQFF.

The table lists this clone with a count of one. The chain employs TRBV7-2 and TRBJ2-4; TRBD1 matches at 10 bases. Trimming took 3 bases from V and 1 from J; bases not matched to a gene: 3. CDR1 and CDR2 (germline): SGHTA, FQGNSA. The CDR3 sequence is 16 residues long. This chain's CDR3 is CASSFGGQGAKNIQYF. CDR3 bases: TGTGCCAGCAGCTTTGGGGGACAGGGGGCCAAAAACATTCAGTACTTC.

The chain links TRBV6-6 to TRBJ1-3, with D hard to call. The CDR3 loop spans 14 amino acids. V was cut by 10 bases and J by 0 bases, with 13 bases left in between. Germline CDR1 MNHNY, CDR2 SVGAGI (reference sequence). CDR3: CATTDTNSGNTIYF. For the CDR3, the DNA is TGTGCCACCACTGACACCAACTCTGGAAACACCATATATTTT.

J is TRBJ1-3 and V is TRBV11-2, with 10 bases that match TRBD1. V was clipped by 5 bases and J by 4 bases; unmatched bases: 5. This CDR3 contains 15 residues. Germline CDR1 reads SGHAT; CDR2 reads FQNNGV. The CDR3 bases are TGTGCCAGCAGCCTGACAGGGGGCGCAGGAAACACCATATATTTT. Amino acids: CASSLTGGAGNTIYF.